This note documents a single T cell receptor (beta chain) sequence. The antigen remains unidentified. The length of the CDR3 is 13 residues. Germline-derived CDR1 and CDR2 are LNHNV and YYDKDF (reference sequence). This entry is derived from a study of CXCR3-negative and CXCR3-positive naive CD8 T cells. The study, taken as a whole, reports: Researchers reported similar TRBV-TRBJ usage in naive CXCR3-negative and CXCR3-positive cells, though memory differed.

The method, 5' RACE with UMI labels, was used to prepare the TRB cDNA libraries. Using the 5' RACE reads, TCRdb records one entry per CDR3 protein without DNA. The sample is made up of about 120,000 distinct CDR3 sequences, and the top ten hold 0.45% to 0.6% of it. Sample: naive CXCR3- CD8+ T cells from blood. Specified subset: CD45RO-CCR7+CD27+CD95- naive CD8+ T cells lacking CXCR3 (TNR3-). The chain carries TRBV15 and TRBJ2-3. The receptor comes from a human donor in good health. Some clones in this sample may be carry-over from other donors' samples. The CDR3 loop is CATRAETTDTQYF.